This T cell receptor beta chain was obtained from a study of OX40 agonist ivuxolimab in advanced cancers. A note on this clone: The antigen remains undetermined.

Only in-frame clones appear in the TCRdb table, and some are missing; sequencing was by immunoSEQ multiplex PCR. Seen here are tens of thousands of clones, roughly 86% observed once, and the top ten hold 0.75% to 0.85%. V lost 0 bases and J lost 10; bases outside the gene matches: 9. Germline V gives CDR1 PRHDT, CDR2 FYEKMQ (reference sequence). The CDR3 is 15 amino acids. Whole-study findings and limits: Blood T cells, both CD4+ and CD8+, expanded clonally by week 6 at 0.1 to 3.0 mg/kg. Partly responding patients at 0.1-3.0 mg/kg showed some of the smallest clonal expansion.

The genes are TRBV13 and TRBJ2-1; 7 bases line up with TRBD2. This TCR derives from an adult with an advanced solid tumor such as melanoma, head and neck, liver or kidney cancer. The sample was CD4+ or CD8+ T cells sorted from blood, taken in a trial of the OX40 agonist ivuxolimab. This CDR3 is CASSLGRLSGAEQFF. The CDR3, as DNA: TGTGCCAGCAGCTTAGGCCGTCTGAGCGGGGCAGAGCAGTTCTTC.